This entry features one TCR beta chain sequence. At the deep level, the assay was run. Original data processing: Quality scores were absent from the junction-only immunoSEQ sequences, so filtering differed. Measured with immunoSEQ multiplex PCR; TCRdb has only the in-frame clones, and not every one. V and J calls and clone size come straight from that table; D and trimming were deduced from the DNA. This table has a few million clones, approximately 90% appearing once. This entry is derived from a study of shared clonotypes between healthy human individuals. Unmatched junction bases numbered 11, after V lost 5 bases and J lost 13 bases. CDR1 is SGHTA, CDR2 FQGNSA, per germline. CDR3 length equals 12 residues.

This clonotype was sampled from a man between 18 and 29 years old in good health. This chain joins TRBV7-2 and TRBJ2-7; 7 bases match TRBD2. The source material was naive CD4+ T cells sorted from blood. Subset here: CD45RA+ positively selected. CDR3 DNA sequence: TGTGCCAGCAGCCCCCGACTAGCCTCCCCATACTTC. It codes for CASSPRLASPYF.